What follows are 2 T cell receptor beta chains derived from one specimen sequenced in a study of shared clonotypes between healthy human individuals. The assay was immunoSEQ multiplex PCR, and TCRdb's table has in-frame clones only and misses some. The data show fewer than 600,000 clones, about four fifths seen once. Source material: PBMCs. These receptor sequences come from a middle-aged woman in good health. Some clones in this sample may be carry-over from other donors' samples.

V gene TRBV14 combines with J gene TRBJ2-1; tentative D call: TRBD1 (5 bases). The CDR3 extends over 15 amino acids. Germline V gene sequence: CDR1 SGHDN, CDR2 FVKESK. The V end lost 2 bases, the J end lost 3 bases, and 11 bases lay between the germline ends. CDR3 sequence (DNA): TGTGCCAGCAGCCAATCCAGGGTCGGCTACAATGAGCAGTTCTTC. It codes for CASSQSRVGYNEQFF.

The chain couples TRBV5-4 to TRBJ1-1; TRBD1 is a possible D gene (5 bases). The V gene lost 0 bases and the J gene lost 5 bases, with 11 bases spanning the gap. Germline CDR1 is SGHNT and CDR2 is YYREEE (reference sequence). The CDR3 sequence is 14 residues long. The CDR3 sequence is CASSLAGGGTEAFF. As DNA, the CDR3 is TGTGCCAGCAGCTTGGCGGGGGGGGGAACTGAAGCTTTCTTT.